These T cell receptor beta chains were read from a single sample in a study of T-cell memory formation after mild COVID-19. TCRdb ran MiXCR on the 5' RACE reads and lists one entry per CDR3 protein. The repertoire holds a few hundred thousand distinct CDR3 sequences, roughly a fifth seen once, with roughly 21% in the top ten. The sample was PBMCs or a T cell subset sorted from them (not recorded which). The receptors come from a man aged 18-30 years who had mild COVID-19 (a few samples of this study predate the infection). Cell type and time point are not known. Each CDR3 is given with its conserved first and last residue. Each record gives: CDR3 protein, CDR3 DNA, CDR3 length, V gene, clone size, J gene, D gene. A D gene is named only where the DNA matches it firmly. Where a row states a size, it is once, few, many or the class of an expanded clone; other rows omit it.

CDR3: CASSSLRTVGVDTQYF
DNA: TGTGCCAGCAGCTCCCTAAGGACAGTCGGCGTAGATACGCAGTATTTT
length: 16
V: TRBV7-9
size: .
J: TRBJ2-3
D: .

CDR3: CASSLGIGYTF
DNA: TGTGCCAGCAGCCTGGGTATTGGCTACACCTTC
length: 11
V: TRBV7-9
size: few
J: TRBJ1-2
D: .

CDR3: CASSLRGPSSYNSPLHF
DNA: TGCGCCAGCAGCTTGCGGGGGCCGAGCTCCTATAATTCACCCCTCCACTTT
length: 17
V: TRBV5-1
size: .
J: TRBJ1-6
D: .

CDR3: CASSQGQEGTPLHF
DNA: TGCGCCAGCAGCCAGGGACAGGAGGGAACACCCCTCCACTTT
length: 14
V: TRBV5-1
size: .
J: TRBJ1-6
D: TRBD1

CDR3: CAISVEGGQPQHF
DNA: TGTGCCATCAGTGTAGAGGGAGGTCAGCCCCAGCATTTT
length: 13
V: TRBV10-3
size: few
J: TRBJ1-5
D: .

CDR3: CAATTGGFTEAFF
DNA: TGTGCCGCAACCACAGGGGGTTTCACTGAAGCTTTCTTT
length: 13
V: TRBV3-1
size: few
J: TRBJ1-1
D: TRBD1

CDR3: CASSQRDRGTLHF
DNA: TGTGCCAGCAGCCAACGGGACAGGGGAACCCTCCACTTT
length: 13
V: TRBV7-2
size: many
J: TRBJ1-6
D: TRBD1

CDR3: CASGLGGLSGSYEQYF
DNA: TGTGCTAGTGGTTTGGGGGGCCTCTCCGGCTCCTACGAGCAGTACTTC
length: 16
V: TRBV12-5
size: few
J: TRBJ2-7
D: .

CDR3: CASSLGRRADTGELFF
DNA: TGCGCCAGCAGCTTGGGACGGCGGGCGGACACCGGGGAGCTGTTTTTT
length: 16
V: TRBV5-1
size: .
J: TRBJ2-2
D: .

CDR3: CASSLIRVNTEAFF
DNA: TGTGCCAGCAGCTTAATAAGGGTTAACACTGAAGCTTTCTTT
length: 14
V: TRBV7-2
size: .
J: TRBJ1-1
D: .

CDR3: CASSGSGGLTDTQYF
DNA: TGTGCCAGCAGCGGTAGCGGGGGACTCACAGATACGCAGTATTTT
length: 15
V: TRBV11-2
size: .
J: TRBJ2-3
D: TRBD2

CDR3: CASSLAGTGTDYGYTF
DNA: TGTGCCAGCAGCTTAGCGGGGACAGGTACGGACTATGGCTACACCTTC
length: 16
V: TRBV7-9
size: few
J: TRBJ1-2
D: TRBD1

CDR3: CASSLVRGNEQFF
DNA: TGTGCCAGCAGCTTAGTTCGCGGCAATGAGCAGTTCTTC
length: 13
V: TRBV7-2
size: few
J: TRBJ2-1
D: .

CDR3: CASSSGTGVFGYTF
DNA: TGTGCCAGCAGCTCGGGGACAGGGGTCTTCGGCTACACCTTC
length: 14
V: TRBV7-2
size: .
J: TRBJ1-2
D: TRBD1

CDR3: CATSEAGGPVEQFF
DNA: TGTGCCACCAGTGAGGCGGGGGGGCCCGTTGAGCAGTTCTTC
length: 14
V: TRBV24-1
size: few
J: TRBJ2-1
D: TRBD2

CDR3: CASSLMQGMGYTEAFF
DNA: TGTGCCAGCTCACTAATGCAGGGGATGGGTTACACTGAAGCTTTCTTT
length: 16
V: TRBV18
size: few
J: TRBJ1-1
D: .

CDR3: CASSQGGHYGYTF
DNA: TGCGCCAGCAGCCAAGGGGGCCACTATGGCTACACCTTC
length: 13
V: TRBV4-3
size: .
J: TRBJ1-2
D: .

CDR3: CASSPGAASNYGYTF
DNA: TGCGCCAGCAGCCCGGGGGCCGCTTCTAACTATGGCTACACCTTC
length: 15
V: TRBV4-3
size: few
J: TRBJ1-2
D: .

CDR3: CASSGGTSGFTDTQYF
DNA: TGCGCCAGCAGCGGAGGGACTAGCGGATTCACAGATACGCAGTATTTT
length: 16
V: TRBV5-1
size: few
J: TRBJ2-3
D: TRBD2

CDR3: CASSNRGAGANVLTF
DNA: TGTGCCAGCAGCAACAGGGGGGCTGGGGCCAACGTCCTGACTTTC
length: 15
V: TRBV7-6
size: few
J: TRBJ2-6
D: TRBD1

CDR3: CASSFRDGGTDTQYF
DNA: TGTGCCAGCAGCTTCCGGGACGGCGGCACAGATACGCAGTATTTT
length: 15
V: TRBV5-6
size: .
J: TRBJ2-3
D: .

CDR3: CASSPGQGTSFF
DNA: TGTGCCAGCAGCCCAGGACAGGGAACAAGTTTCTTC
length: 12
V: TRBV5-6
size: few
J: TRBJ2-1
D: TRBD1

CDR3: CASSLSGGPGELFF
DNA: TGTGCCAGCAGTTTAAGCGGGGGGCCCGGGGAGCTGTTTTTT
length: 14
V: TRBV28
size: few
J: TRBJ2-2
D: TRBD2

CDR3: CSARDFLAAQETQYF
DNA: TGCAGTGCTAGAGATTTCCTAGCGGCCCAAGAGACCCAGTACTTC
length: 15
V: TRBV20-1
size: .
J: TRBJ2-5
D: TRBD2